These 27 T cell receptor beta chains originate from one sample sequenced in a study of blood T cell repertoires in COVID-19. Some clones are missing from TCRdb's copy, which holds only in-frame ones; the method was immunoSEQ multiplex PCR. Of 55,000 to 65,000 clones listed, 75% to 95% are singletons. Sequencing was performed on peripheral blood. The receptors were gathered from a human donor in a cohort sampled during active COVID-19.

The J gene is TRBJ2-7, the V gene TRBV19, with 7 bases matching TRBD1. The germline gives CDR1 LNHDA, CDR2 SQIVND (reference sequence). The junction had 7 bases not matched to a gene; V was cut back by 3 bases and J by 2 bases. The CDR3 sequence is 15 residues long. The CDR3 protein is CASSIRGDRAYEQYF. The CDR3 DNA follows: TGTGCCAGTAGTATTAGAGGGGACAGAGCCTACGAGCAGTACTTC. Based on the CDR3 plus reference TRBV19 and TRBJ2-7, the full variable domain is DGGITQSPKYLFRKEGQNVTLSCEQNLNHDAMYWYRQDPGQGLRLIYYSQIVNDFQKGDIAEGYSVSREKKESFPLTVTSAQKNPTAFYLCASSIRGDRAYEQYFGPGTRLTVT.

This sequence joins TRBV9 and TRBJ1-3; D is ambiguous. CDR1 SGDLS and CDR2 YYNGEE come from the germline V gene. The V gene lost 0 bases and the J gene lost 0 bases, with 7 bases spanning the gap. The CDR3 spans 15 residues. The CDR3 DNA sequence: TGTGCCAGCAGCGTAGACACAAGCTCTGGAAACACCATATATTTT. Its protein product is CASSVDTSSGNTIYF.

The chain recombines TRBV7-3 with TRBJ2-2, with 14 positions matching TRBD2. This CDR3 region has 18 residues. After removal of 4 bases from V and 6 bases from J, the junction contained 10 bases not matched to a gene. Germline assignment: CDR1 SGHTA and CDR2 FQGTGA. CDR3 amino acids: CASSSTGTSGSFAGELFF. CDR3 in DNA: TGTGCCAGCAGCTCGACCGGGACTAGCGGGAGTTTTGCCGGGGAGCTGTTTTTT.

The sample holds a few counts of this clone. The gene calls are TRBV19 and TRBJ1-2; D is ambiguous. Trimming took off 7 bases at V and 3 bases at J, with 15 bases between the two ends. The CDR3 is 14 amino acids. Looked up from germline, CDR1 is LNHDA and CDR2 is SQIVND (reference sequence). The CDR3 DNA sequence: TGTGCCAGTATTACCTCAGGTAGAGACTATGGCTACACCTTC. Amino acid sequence: CASITSGRDYGYTF.

With regard to this clone: This sample includes further DNA sequences coding for the same CDR3. The chain is built from TRBV29-1 and TRBJ1-1; the match to TRBD1 covers 7 bases. CDR3 length: 12 residues. Germline CDR1 and CDR2: SQVTM and ANQGSEA. V lost 6 bases to trimming and J lost 0 bases; unmatched junction nucleotides: 1. CDR3 protein: CSVGTVNTEAFF. The CDR3 nucleotides read TGCAGCGTGGGGACAGTGAACACTGAAGCTTTCTTT.

The chain links TRBV6-5 to TRBJ2-5; TRBD2 might be the D (6 bases). CDR1 is MNHEY and CDR2 is SVGAGI in the germline V gene. Trimming cost V 6 bases and J 5 bases, with 13 bases left between them. This CDR3 spans 13 amino acids. The CDR3 loop is CASSAGLGETQYF. The CDR3 nucleotides read TGTGCCAGCAGCGCGGGGCTAGGGGAGACCCAGTACTTC.

The chain has TRBV5-1 and TRBJ2-7, with D maybe TRBD1 (6 bases). The germline CDR1 and CDR2 sequences are SGHRS and YFSETQ. The CDR3 spans 13 residues. Trimming pared 3 bases from V and 3 bases from J, leaving 10 bases between. The CDR3 bases are TGCGCCAGCAGCTCCACGACAGGCTACGAGCAGTACTTC. Translation gives CASSSTTGYEQYF.

This rearrangement joins TRBV5-1 to TRBJ2-5; 10 bases map to TRBD2. The CDR3 extends over 17 amino acids. V dropped 5 bases and J dropped 5; count of bases not matched to a gene: 15. Per germline, CDR1 SGHRS and CDR2 YFSETQ. CDR3 DNA sequence: TGCGCCAGCAGTTCTGGACTAGCGGCGCCGGGGCGGGAGACCCAGTACTTC. This sequence encodes CASSSGLAAPGRETQYF.

The CDR3 loop reads CASSPLGGLNYGYTF. In DNA, the CDR3 is TGTGCCAGCAGCCCCCTCGGGGGGTTGAACTATGGCTACACCTTC. The chain employs TRBV7-6 and TRBJ1-2; D is perhaps TRBD1 (5 bases). Germline CDR1 SGHVS, CDR2 FNYEAQ. This CDR3 is 15 amino acids long. V lost 5 bases to trimming and J lost 2 bases, with 15 bases between them. The full variable domain, its missing parts supplied by reference TRBV7-6 and TRBJ1-2, is GAGVSQSPRYKVTKRGQDVALRCDPISGHVSLYWYRQALGQGPEFLTYFNYEAQQDKSGLPNDRFSAERPEGSISTLTIQRTEQRDSAMYRCASSPLGGLNYGYTFGSGTRLTVV.

The chain couples TRBV13 to TRBJ1-1; a weak D match, TRBD1 (5 bases). Germline assignment: CDR1 PRHDT and CDR2 FYEKMQ (reference sequence). V lost 3 bases and J 5 bases, leaving 25 bases between the germline ends. The CDR3 length is 18 residues. The CDR3 DNA reads as TGTGCCAGCAGCTTTATTCAACTGATTAAGGCTAAGGGGACTGAAGCTTTCTTT. Translation gives CASSFIQLIKAKGTEAFF.

J is TRBJ1-1 and V is TRBV6-5, with 8 bases aligning to TRBD1. The CDR3 extends over 11 amino acids. V lost 10 bases and J lost 4; bases outside the gene matches: 2. Germline loops: CDR1 MNHEY, CDR2 SVGAGI. The chain's CDR3 is CATGGSTEAFF. In nucleotides, the CDR3 is TGTGCCACAGGGGGCTCCACTGAAGCTTTCTTT.

This clone was recorded once. The rearrangement uses TRBV28 and TRBJ2-4, with TRBD1 matching over 7 bases. In germline, CDR1 is MDHEN, CDR2 SYDVKM. The V segment lost 6 bases and the J segment 0 bases; nucleotides outside the gene matches: 14. The CDR3 runs to 18 residues. The CDR3 here is CASRSGTVDLLAKNIQYF. The CDR3 DNA reads as TGTGCCAGCAGATCCGGGACAGTAGATCTTCTAGCCAAAAACATTCAGTACTTC.

This clone has more than one count but fewer than ten. The chain is built from TRBV18 and TRBJ1-3; D is perhaps TRBD1 (5 bases). The length of the CDR3 is 16 residues. Germline CDR1 reads KGHSH; CDR2 reads LQKENI. Between the trimmed V and J ends, which lost 5 bases and 0 bases, there was a span of 14 bases. CDR3 bases: TGTGCCAGCTCAGGGGCCACAGCCGCCTCTGGAAACACCATATATTTT. The encoded protein is CASSGATAASGNTIYF.

The chain combines TRBV12-3 or TRBV12-4 with TRBJ1-5; D gene ambiguous. The length of the CDR3 is 11 residues. V shed 4 bases and J shed 13 bases, with 11 bases lying between them. CDR3 in amino acids: CASSYHTQQHF. DNA for the CDR3: TGTGCCAGCAGTTACCACACCCAACAGCATTTT.

For this clone: The sample contains more than one DNA sequence encoding this CDR3. This chain uses TRBV5-1 with TRBJ2-7; 13 nucleotides align to TRBD2. This CDR3 has 16 amino acids. V shed 3 bases and J 0 bases; nucleotides not matched to a gene: 3. Germline CDR1 reads SGHRS; CDR2 reads YFSETQ. The CDR3 sequence: CASSWRTSGSSYEQYF. CDR3 DNA sequence: TGCGCCAGCAGCTGGAGGACTAGCGGGAGCTCCTACGAGCAGTACTTC.

This chain joins TRBV19 and TRBJ2-3; D gene unclear. The germline gives CDR1 LNHDA, CDR2 SQIVND (reference sequence). The length of the CDR3 is 15 residues. The V end was cut by 3 bases, the J end by 0 bases, with 10 bases between. The CDR3 DNA reads TGTGCCAGTAGTATCAGGCAGGATAGCACAGATACGCAGTATTTT. This translates into CASSIRQDSTDTQYF.

This CDR3 reads CASSPETSSGTQYF. DNA of the CDR3: TGCGCCAGCAGCCCAGAGACTAGTAGCGGGACCCAGTACTTC. The V call is TRBV5-1, the J call TRBJ2-5; maybe TRBD2 (6 bases). Germline loops: CDR1 SGHRS, CDR2 YFSETQ. Trimming pared 4 bases from V and 7 bases from J, leaving 17 bases between. This CDR3 spans 14 amino acids.

The sample holds one count of this clone. The rearrangement joins TRBV19 to TRBJ2-5; D is ambiguous. Germline V gene lookup returns CDR1 LNHDA and CDR2 SQIVND (reference sequence). V was shortened by 5 bases and J by 0 bases, with 7 bases between the two germline ends. The CDR3 is made up of 13 amino acids. In DNA form, the CDR3 reads TGTGCCAGTAGTGAGAGGTACCAAGAGACCCAGTACTTC. Translation: CASSERYQETQYF. The full variable domain, rest sourced from reference TRBV19 and TRBJ2-5, is DGGITQSPKYLFRKEGQNVTLSCEQNLNHDAMYWYRQDPGQGLRLIYYSQIVNDFQKGDIAEGYSVSREKKESFPLTVTSAQKNPTAFYLCASSERYQETQYFGPGTRLLVL.

This clone was picked up a small number of times. The chain has TRBV28 and TRBJ1-6, with 7 bases lining up with TRBD1. CDR1 MDHEN and CDR2 SYDVKM come from the germline V gene. V lost 10 bases to trimming and J lost 6 bases; unmatched junction nucleotides: 9. The CDR3 has 14 amino acids. The CDR3 DNA reads TGTGCCACCAAAGGGGGCAGGCTTAATTCACCCCTCCACTTT. This codes for CATKGGRLNSPLHF.

In this sample, this clone turned up a few times. This sample includes further DNA sequences coding for the same CDR3. The J gene is TRBJ1-1, the V gene TRBV12-3 or TRBV12-4, with D unresolved. The V gene lost 3 bases and the J gene lost 8 bases, with 10 bases spanning the gap. The CDR3 totals 12 residues. In nucleotides, the CDR3 is TGTGCCAGCAGTTTCTACCCAGGAGAAGCTTTCTTT. Translated, it gives CASSFYPGEAFF.

V and J are TRBV5-1 and TRBJ2-3; 8 bases are a match to TRBD2. Looked up from germline, CDR1 is SGHRS and CDR2 is YFSETQ. With 4 bases clipped from V and 0 bases from J, the junction kept 7 bases outside the gene matches. The length of the CDR3 is 16 residues. CDR3 in DNA: TGCGCCAGCAGCCCCGGACTAGCCATAAGCACAGATACGCAGTATTTT. Its translation is CASSPGLAISTDTQYF.

V usage is TRBV6-2 or TRBV6-3 and J usage is TRBJ2-5, with 12 bases identical to TRBD2. Per germline, CDR1 MNHEY and CDR2 SVGEGT. The CDR3 contains 16 residues. The trim removed 2 bases at V and 3 bases at J, leaving 4 bases unmatched. The CDR3: CASSYGLAGGEETQYF. CDR3 nucleotide sequence: TGTGCCAGCAGTTACGGGCTAGCGGGAGGGGAAGAGACCCAGTACTTC.

This chain joins TRBV5-1 and TRBJ2-1; 12 nucleotides match TRBD2. The CDR3 has 15 amino acids. In germline, CDR1 is SGHRS, CDR2 YFSETQ. V trimming: 4 bases; J trimming: 10 bases; junction bases outside the gene matches: 9. CDR3 sequence: CASSATSGGLREQFF. CDR3 bases: TGCGCCAGCAGCGCGACTAGCGGGGGCCTACGGGAGCAGTTCTTC.

This chain joins TRBV7-3 and TRBJ2-7; 8 bases match TRBD2. J lost 3 bases, V lost 4 bases, and 5 bases had no gene match. The CDR3 is 14 amino acids. Per germline, CDR1 SGHTA and CDR2 FQGTGA. In DNA, the CDR3 is TGTGCCAGCAGCTCCGGGACTAGTCACTACGAGCAGTACTTC. It codes for CASSSGTSHYEQYF.

The chain links TRBV3-1 (or the pseudogene TRBV3-2) to TRBJ1-4; tentative D call: TRBD1 (5 bases). Germline V gives CDR1 LGHDT, CDR2 YNNKEL (reference sequence). The V and J ends lost 2 bases and 10 bases respectively, with 5 bases between them. This CDR3 contains 11 residues. CDR3 coding DNA: TGTGCCAGCAGCCAACAGGGAAAACTGTTTTTT. Residues: CASSQQGKLFF.

This chain connects TRBV6-5 to TRBJ2-1, with a possible D match to TRBD1 (6 bases). This CDR3 has 13 amino acids. From germline, CDR1 is MNHEY and CDR2 SVGAGI. Trimming cost V 1 base and J 6 bases, with 7 bases left between them. CDR3 DNA sequence: TGTGCCAGCAGTTACTTGGACAGCAATGAGCAGTTCTTC. This sequence encodes CASSYLDSNEQFF.

The rearrangement uses TRBV5-1 and TRBJ2-5; 7 bases are shared with TRBD2. The germline gives CDR1 SGHRS, CDR2 YFSETQ. With 1 base clipped from V and 0 bases from J, the junction kept 3 bases outside the gene matches. This CDR3 has 15 amino acids. The CDR3 region is CASSLLLADQETQYF. CDR3 in DNA: TGCGCCAGCAGCTTGCTCCTAGCGGACCAAGAGACCCAGTACTTC.